What follows is one T cell receptor beta chain and its context. Germline V gene lookup returns CDR1 MDHEN and CDR2 SYDVKM. Trimming took 10 bases from V and 7 from J, leaving 17 bases between them. This CDR3 comprises 14 residues. This sample is part of a study of T cell changes during pregnancy in multiple sclerosis. Assay used: immunoSEQ multiplex PCR; TCRdb lists only in-frame clones, some missing. The table lists about 42,000 clones, approximately 92% of them singletons, with roughly 1.9% in the top ten. The sequence was obtained from a female donor in good health, enrolled as a control in a pregnancy study. The material was CD4+ T cells from peripheral blood mononuclear cells, obtained after pregnancy. The V gene is TRBV28, the J gene TRBJ1-6; possible D gene TRBD1, 6 bases. CDR3 bases: TGTGCCACCCGCCTAGGGGGAGGGAATTCACCCCTCCACTTT. The encoded protein is CATRLGGGNSPLHF. The full variable domain, in which reference TRBV28 and TRBJ1-6 provide the parts outside the CDR3, is DVKVTQSSRYLVKRTGEKVFLECVQDMDHENMFWYRQDPGLGLRLIYFSYDVKMKEKGDIPEGYSVSREKKERFSLILESASTNQTSMYLCATRLGGGNSPLHFGNGTRLTVT.